This T cell receptor (beta chain) was recorded in a study of shared clonotypes between healthy human individuals. This clone came up a few times. Its antigen is currently unknown. Other DNA variants within this sample encode the same CDR3. The test was conducted at deep level. Measured with immunoSEQ multiplex PCR; TCRdb has only the in-frame clones, and not every one. The table has millions of clones, approximately 94% seen once. General study findings and limits: Four donors held about 4.5% of naive CD4 clonotypes in common. Tissue TCR repertoires likely differ from these blood-only repertoires.

There are 12 residues in the CDR3. Germline V gives CDR1 SEHNR, CDR2 FQNEAQ (reference sequence). V shed 2 bases and J shed 4 bases, with 2 bases lying between them. The clonotype originates from a man between 18 and 29 years old in good health. Material: naive CD4+ T cells sorted from blood. Subset indicated: CD45RA+ positively selected. The V and J genes are TRBV7-9 and TRBJ2-2; D not certain. For the CDR3, the DNA is TGTGCCAGCAGCTTAACCACCGGGGAGCTGTTTTTT. Translated, it gives CASSLTTGELFF.